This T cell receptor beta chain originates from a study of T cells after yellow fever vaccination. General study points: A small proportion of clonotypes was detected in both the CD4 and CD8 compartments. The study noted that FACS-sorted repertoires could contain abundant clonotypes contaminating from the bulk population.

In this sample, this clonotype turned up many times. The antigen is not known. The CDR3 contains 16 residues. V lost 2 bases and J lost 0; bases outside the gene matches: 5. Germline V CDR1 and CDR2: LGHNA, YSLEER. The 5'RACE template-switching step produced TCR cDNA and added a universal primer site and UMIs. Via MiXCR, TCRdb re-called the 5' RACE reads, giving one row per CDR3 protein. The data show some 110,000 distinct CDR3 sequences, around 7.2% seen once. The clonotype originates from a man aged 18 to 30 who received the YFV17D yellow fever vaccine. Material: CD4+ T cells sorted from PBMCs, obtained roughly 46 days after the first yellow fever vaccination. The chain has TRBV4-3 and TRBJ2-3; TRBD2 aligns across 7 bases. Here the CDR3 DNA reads TGCGCCAGCAGCCAATACAGCGGGGCCAGCACAGATACGCAGTATTTT. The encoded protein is CASSQYSGASTDTQYF.